This T cell receptor (beta chain) was identified in a study of blood T cell repertoires in COVID-19 (dated by TCRdb to about 2020). The study in broad terms: The collaborator samples originated in the United States, Italy and Spain and spanned the acute and convalescent phases of COVID-19. The prospective study material was composed of cDNA or gDNA derived from T cells, B-cell-depleted T cells, or PBMCs. Deeply sampled blood TCRbeta repertoires from subjects exposed to, actively infected with, or recovered from COVID-19 were included in the dataset. The repertoires were released in a freely available public database meant as a resource for research on the immune response to SARS-CoV-2. Samples came from the ongoing ImmuneRACE study (first 160 participants) plus 1,254 subjects from 6 global collaborators. Nearly every sample came with metadata listing a de-identified subject ID, COVID-19 status, age in years and sex. HLA class I and class II types, where available, came from metadata supplied by the sample provider rather than from assay-based typing.

This clone was seen a few times. The clone's antigen remains unknown. No clone much larger than this one lies a single base away; base qualities are absent. Summary of the overall study and its limitations: How much clinical and demographic metadata was included differed by source and by participant, and the metadata was provided uncurated.

One collaborating source in Seattle enrolled patients while the patients were actively infected and followed the patients over time throughout the course of disease. The collaborating institutions used their own protocols to collect whole blood in K2EDTA tubes. For TCRbeta analysis, collaborators shipped samples in one of three forms: frozen whole blood, isolated PBMCs, or DNA extracted from either of those sample types. The immunoSEQ Assay, a bias-controlled multiplex PCR, was used to amplify TCRbeta CDR3 regions from genomic DNA. As for the original processing: Nucleated cell counts per sample were estimated from amplification of reference gene primers within the assay. To quantify the absolute abundance of each unique TCRbeta CDR3 rearrangement, sequence reads were collapsed and filtered. For each sample, productive Simpson clonality was calculated by taking the square root of Simpson's diversity index across productive rearrangements. TCRdb's version of the immuneACCESS table is confined to in-frame rearrangements and falls short of the full clone set. An unresolved V gene accounts for under half of the shortfall where checked; the remainder is of unknown origin. V and J calls plus clone size are reproduced from that table; the DNA served to infer D and trimming. This sample comprises around 210,000 clones, roughly 85% of them detected only once. The ten largest clones represent 5% to 6.5% of the sample.

As encoded in the germline V gene, CDR1 is SGDLS while CDR2 is YYNGEE. V lost 9 bases and J lost 3 bases; the stretch between them is 13 bases long. The CDR3 contains 12 residues, cysteine and phenylalanine counted. Only the CDR3 DNA stays, 36 bases, in frame from base 1. Recombination linked TRBV9 to TRBJ2-7, with the D gene call left open. The material sequenced was peripheral blood. This clonotype was sampled from a man in his fifties or sixties with COVID-19, enrolled during active disease. The CDR3 corresponds to CATLDRIYEQYF. The sequenced DNA is TGTGCCACCCTAGACCGAATCTACGAGCAGTACTTC.